The clone carrying this T cell receptor (beta chain) is judged large. The antigen is unknown. The time point here: sample taken at primary tumor resection. The donors comprised around 76 untreated early-stage non-small cell lung cancer patients. Without sorting, whole RNA was sequenced from tumor, nontumor lung or frozen PBMC. MiXCR was run by TCRdb on the 5' RACE reads, yielding one entry per CDR3 protein. Here the sample spans 2,000 to 3,000 distinct CDR3 sequences, around 6.8% being singletons. This record comes from a study of spatial heterogeneity in lung cancer. Whole-study results and caveats: In tumors, expanded intratumoral alpha and beta TCR counts tracked mutation counts.

V lost 4 bases, J lost 4 bases, and 13 bases lay in between. The CDR3 has 14 amino acids. Per germline, CDR1 SGHTA and CDR2 FQGNSA. The sequencing here drew on lung tumor tissue, taken at surgery. The receptor comes from a female donor with early-stage non-small cell lung cancer. V usage is TRBV7-2 and J usage is TRBJ1-1, with D possibly being TRBD1 (6 bases). The CDR3 sequence is CASSWGPKTTEAFF. CDR3 nucleotides: TGTGCCAGCAGCTGGGGGCCGAAGACCACTGAAGCTTTCTTT.